A single sample gave rise to the 9 T cell receptor beta chains below, sequenced in a study of cytotoxic CD8 clonotypes in ibrutinib-treated CLL. Here immunoSEQ multiplex PCR was the method, and the copy in TCRdb shows in-frame clones only, minus some. Of under 30,000 clones in the sample, roughly 76% were seen once. The starting material was PBMCs, obtained after 36 months of ibrutinib treatment. Every receptor here comes from a human donor with chronic lymphocytic leukemia.

This chain links TRBV11-2 with TRBJ2-5; a possible D gene is TRBD2 (5 bases). CDR3 size: 13 residues. Trimming left V 2 bases short and J 5 bases short, with 9 bases between. Germline CDR1 is SGHAT and CDR2 is FQNNGV. The CDR3, as DNA: TGTGCCAGCAGCTTAACCGGGGAGGAGACCCAGTACTTC. Its protein is CASSLTGEETQYF. Full variable domain (rest looked up from reference TRBV11-2 and TRBJ2-5): EAGVAQSPRYKIIEKRQSVAFWCNPISGHATLYWYQQILGQGPKLLIQFQNNGVVDDSQLPKDRFSAERLKGVDSTLKIQPAKLEDSAVYLCASSLTGEETQYFGPGTRLLVL.

The genes are TRBV29-1 and TRBJ1-2; D possibly corresponds to TRBD1 (5 bases). The germline CDR1 and CDR2 sequences are SQVTM and ANQGSEA. The CDR3 contains 12 residues. Trimming pared 4 bases from V and 0 bases from J, leaving 6 bases between. As DNA, the CDR3 is TGCAGCGTTGTGGACACTAACTATGGCTACACCTTC. Translation: CSVVDTNYGYTF.

This clone was counted a few times. DNA of the CDR3: TGTGCCAGCAGCCGAGAACAGGAATACTACGAGCAGTACTTC. Protein product: CASSREQEYYEQYF. The gene calls are TRBV7-9 and TRBJ2-7; D possibly corresponds to TRBD1 (5 bases). This CDR3 has 14 residues. The germline V gene encodes CDR1 SEHNR and CDR2 FQNEAQ (reference sequence). Trimming took off 5 bases at V and 3 bases at J, with 14 bases between the two ends.

This chain connects TRBV14 to TRBJ1-2; D is undetermined. Germline V gene sequence: CDR1 SGHDN, CDR2 FVKESK. Trimming shortened V by 0 bases and J by 0 bases, and 11 bases separated the two germline ends. The CDR3 totals 16 residues. The CDR3 DNA is TGTGCCAGCAGCCAAGATGGAGGCCGACCTAACTATGGCTACACCTTC. It yields the protein CASSQDGGRPNYGYTF.

V and J are TRBV5-1 and TRBJ2-1; D is undetermined. Trimming left V 3 bases short and J 6 bases short, with 7 bases between. Germline CDR1 SGHRS, CDR2 YFSETQ. This CDR3 is 12 amino acids long. In nucleotides, the CDR3 is TGCGCCAGCAGCTCTGACTTCAATGAGCAGTTCTTC. It yields the protein CASSSDFNEQFF.

CDR3 in amino acids: CASSPPRGHTEAFF. Written as DNA, the CDR3 is TGTGCCAGCAGTCCCCCCCGGGGGCACACTGAAGCTTTCTTT. The rearrangement links TRBV6-5 to TRBJ1-1, with D possibly being TRBD1 (6 bases). Germline CDR1 and CDR2: MNHEY and SVGAGI. V gave up 5 bases and J gave up 3 bases, with 13 bases separating them. This CDR3 is built from 14 residues.

The rearrangement uses TRBV30 and TRBJ2-5; D remains ambiguous. Germline-derived CDR1 and CDR2 are GTSNPN and SVGIG (reference sequence). Trimming removed 3 bases from V and 4 bases from J, with 18 bases in between. This CDR3 comprises 15 residues. The CDR3 DNA reads TGTGCCTGGAGCCCTAATTCCGGGTGGGGAGAGACCCAGTACTTC. This gives the protein CAWSPNSGWGETQYF.

This rearrangement joins TRBV6-5 to TRBJ2-2, with TRBD1 matching over 9 bases. V shed 2 bases and J 6 bases; nucleotides not matched to a gene: 7. From germline, CDR1 is MNHEY and CDR2 SVGAGI. The CDR3 length is 16 residues. The CDR3 here is CASSYTGDRAAGELFF. DNA for the CDR3: TGTGCCAGCAGTTACACCGGGGACAGGGCGGCCGGGGAGCTGTTTTTT.

The V and J genes are TRBV7-3 and TRBJ1-6; the D is unclear. This CDR3 has 16 amino acids. Germline CDR1 is SGHTA and CDR2 is FQGTGA. The V end lost 5 bases, the J end lost 14 bases, and 25 bases lay between the germline ends. CDR3 nucleotides: TGTGCCAGCAGCGACAAAAATCCCGGACTCCCGGGGACCCTCCACTTT. This encodes CASSDKNPGLPGTLHF.